Detailed here is one T cell receptor beta chain. In the original processing: For nucleated cells, counts were estimated from reference gene primer amplification. Profiling relied on immunoSEQ multiplex PCR, and the TCRdb table lists in-frame clones only, not all of them. That table supplies the V and J calls and clone size; D and trimming were determined from the DNA. Of tens of thousands of clones listed, roughly 89% are singletons. This record comes from a study of blood T cell repertoires in COVID-19. Study as a whole: Acute-phase and convalescent COVID-19 samples originated in the United States, Italy and Spain. T cells, B-cell-depleted T cells, or PBMCs supplied cDNA or gDNA.

The germline gives CDR1 LGHDT, CDR2 YNNKEL (reference sequence). The ends were cut back, 1 base at V and 11 bases at J, with 12 bases in the middle. CDR3 length: 13 residues. Sequences were obtained from peripheral blood. The chain is built from TRBV3-1 (or the pseudogene TRBV3-2) and TRBJ1-3; D gene ambiguous. The clonotype comes from a man aged 45-60 years with acute or convalescent COVID-19. The CDR3 reads CASSQGARWAIYF. The CDR3 coding sequence is TGTGCCAGCAGCCAAGGGGCTCGCTGGGCCATATATTTT.